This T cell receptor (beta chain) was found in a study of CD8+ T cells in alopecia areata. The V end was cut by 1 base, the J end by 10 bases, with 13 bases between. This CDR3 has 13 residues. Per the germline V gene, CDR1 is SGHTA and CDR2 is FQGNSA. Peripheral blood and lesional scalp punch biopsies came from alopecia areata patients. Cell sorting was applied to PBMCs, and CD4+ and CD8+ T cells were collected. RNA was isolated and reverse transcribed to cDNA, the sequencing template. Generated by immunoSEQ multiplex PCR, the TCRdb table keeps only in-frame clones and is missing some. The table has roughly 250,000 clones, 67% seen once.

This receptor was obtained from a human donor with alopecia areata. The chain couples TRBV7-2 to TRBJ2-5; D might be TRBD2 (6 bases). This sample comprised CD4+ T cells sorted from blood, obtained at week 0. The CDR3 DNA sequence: TGTGCCAGCAGCTTAGTTTATCGCGGGAACCAGTACTTC. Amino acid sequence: CASSLVYRGNQYF. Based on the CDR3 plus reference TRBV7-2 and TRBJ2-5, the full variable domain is GAGVSQSPSNKVTEKGKDVELRCDPISGHTALYWYRQSLGQGLEFLIYFQGNSAPDKSGLPSDRFSAERTGGSVSTLTIQRTQQEDSAVYLCASSLVYRGNQYFGPGTRLLVL.